This T cell receptor (beta chain) is from a study of blood T cell repertoires in COVID-19. The wider study: Italy, Spain and the United States were the sources of the convalescent and acute COVID-19 samples. Sources were T cells, B-cell-depleted T cells, or PBMCs; the material itself was cDNA or gDNA.

V lost 3 bases and J lost 4; bases outside the gene matches: 3. The CDR3 contains 14 residues. From germline, CDR1 is KGHSH and CDR2 LQKENI. In the study's own analysis: Amplification from reference gene primers served as the basis for estimated nucleated cell counts. Clones were sequenced by immunoSEQ multiplex PCR, and TCRdb holds only the in-frame ones, with some missing. D and trimming were read from the DNA, whereas the V and J calls and clone size are those reported in that table. The sample holds roughly 250,000 clones, around 89% seen once. Input material: peripheral blood. The rearrangement joins TRBV18 to TRBJ2-3; TRBD1 agrees at 8 bases. This receptor was obtained from a middle-aged woman with acute or convalescent COVID-19. The DNA for the CDR3 is TGTGCCAGCTCACCCCAGACAGGGGCAGATACGCAGTATTTT. This codes for CASSPQTGADTQYF.